This T cell receptor (beta chain) was recovered during a study of T cells after posttransplantation cyclophosphamide. Cells defined as naive were viable CD3+CD4+ or CD3+CD8+ and CCR7+CD45RA+CD45RO-CD95-CD27+CD28+. Method: immunoSEQ multiplex PCR; TCRdb's copy keeps in-frame clones and lacks some. Seen here are about 22,000 clones, around 97% observed once, and the top ten hold roughly 0.13%. Germline-derived CDR1 and CDR2 are SGHRS and YFSETQ. Trimming cost V 4 bases and J 4 bases, with 8 bases left between them. CDR3 length: 12 amino acids. This TCR derives from a man over 45 in good health, CMV-negative, and a related stem cell transplant donor. The rearrangement joins TRBV5-1 to TRBJ1-1; no clear D. Material for sequencing was naive CD4+ T cells sorted from PBMCs. The CDR3 coding sequence is TGCGCCAGCAGCACCGGACTCACTGAAGCTTTCTTT. Residues: CASSTGLTEAFF.